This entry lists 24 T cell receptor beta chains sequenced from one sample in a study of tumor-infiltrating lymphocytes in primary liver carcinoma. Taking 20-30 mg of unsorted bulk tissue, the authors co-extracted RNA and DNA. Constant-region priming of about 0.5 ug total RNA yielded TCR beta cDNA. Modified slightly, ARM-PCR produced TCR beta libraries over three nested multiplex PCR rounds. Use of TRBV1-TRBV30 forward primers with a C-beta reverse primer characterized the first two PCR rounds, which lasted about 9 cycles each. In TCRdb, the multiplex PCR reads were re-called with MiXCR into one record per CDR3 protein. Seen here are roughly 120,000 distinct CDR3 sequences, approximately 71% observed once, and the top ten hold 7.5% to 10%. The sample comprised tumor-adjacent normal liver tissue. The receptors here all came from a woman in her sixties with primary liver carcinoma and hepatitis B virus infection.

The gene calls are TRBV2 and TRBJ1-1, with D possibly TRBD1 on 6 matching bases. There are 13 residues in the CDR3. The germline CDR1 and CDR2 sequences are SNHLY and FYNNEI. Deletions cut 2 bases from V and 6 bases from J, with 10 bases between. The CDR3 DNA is TGTGCCAGCAGTGAACGCCAGGGGTCTGAAGCTTTCTTT. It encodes CASSERQGSEAFF.

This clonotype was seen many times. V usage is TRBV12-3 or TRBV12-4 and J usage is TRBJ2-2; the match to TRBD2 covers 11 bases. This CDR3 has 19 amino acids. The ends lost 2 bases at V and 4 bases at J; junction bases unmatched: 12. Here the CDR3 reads CASSLSYRASGRITGELFF. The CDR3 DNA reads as TGTGCCAGCAGTTTATCTTATAGGGCTAGCGGGAGGATCACCGGGGAGCTGTTTTTT.

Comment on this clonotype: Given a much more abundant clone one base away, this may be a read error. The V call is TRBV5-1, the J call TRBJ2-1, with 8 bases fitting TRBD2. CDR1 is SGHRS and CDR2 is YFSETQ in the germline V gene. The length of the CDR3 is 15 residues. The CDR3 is CASSLVSTGGNEQLF. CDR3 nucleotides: TGCGCCAGCAGCTTGGTTTCAACGGGGGGGAATGAGCAGCTCTTC.

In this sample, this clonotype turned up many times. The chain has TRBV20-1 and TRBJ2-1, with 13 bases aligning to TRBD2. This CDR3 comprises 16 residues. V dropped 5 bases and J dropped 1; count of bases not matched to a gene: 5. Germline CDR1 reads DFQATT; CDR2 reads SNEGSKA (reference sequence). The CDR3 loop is CSAPRTSGGSYNEQFF. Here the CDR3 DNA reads TGCAGTGCTCCTAGGACTAGCGGGGGTTCCTACAATGAGCAGTTCTTC.

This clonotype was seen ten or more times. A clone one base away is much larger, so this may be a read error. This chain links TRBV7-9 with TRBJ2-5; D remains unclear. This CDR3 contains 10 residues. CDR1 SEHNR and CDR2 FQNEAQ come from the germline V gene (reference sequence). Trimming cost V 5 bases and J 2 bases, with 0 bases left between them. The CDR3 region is CASSQETQYF. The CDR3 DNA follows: TGTGCCAGCAGCCAAGAGACCCAGTACTTC.

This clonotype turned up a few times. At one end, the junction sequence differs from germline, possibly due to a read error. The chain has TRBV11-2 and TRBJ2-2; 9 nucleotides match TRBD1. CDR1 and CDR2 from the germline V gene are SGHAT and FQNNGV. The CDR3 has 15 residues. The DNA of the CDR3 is TGTGCCAACAGCTTCCGGACAGGGGAAACCAGGGAGCTGTTTTTC. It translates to CANSFRTGETRELFF. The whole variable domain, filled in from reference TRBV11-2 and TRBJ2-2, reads EAGVAQSPRYKIIEKRQSVAFWCNPISGHATLYWYQQILGQGPKLLIQFQNNGVVDDSQLPKDRFSAERLKGVDSTLKIQPAKLEDSAVYLCANSFRTGETRELFFGEGSRLTVL.

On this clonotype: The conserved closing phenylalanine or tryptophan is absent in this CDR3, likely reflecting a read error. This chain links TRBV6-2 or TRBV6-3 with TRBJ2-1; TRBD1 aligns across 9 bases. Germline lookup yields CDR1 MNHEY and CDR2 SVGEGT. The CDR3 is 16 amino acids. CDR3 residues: CVSSYSMLTGGNKQFL. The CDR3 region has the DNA TGTGTCAGCAGTTACTCGATGTTGACAGGGGGTAATAAGCAGTTCTTA.

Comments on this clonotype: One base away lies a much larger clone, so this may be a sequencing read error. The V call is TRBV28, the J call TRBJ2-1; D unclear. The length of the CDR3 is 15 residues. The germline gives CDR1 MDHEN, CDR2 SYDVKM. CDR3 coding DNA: TGTGCCAGCAGCTACCTCGGTTCCGGTGTGAATGAGCGGTTCTTC. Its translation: CASSYLGSGVNERFF.

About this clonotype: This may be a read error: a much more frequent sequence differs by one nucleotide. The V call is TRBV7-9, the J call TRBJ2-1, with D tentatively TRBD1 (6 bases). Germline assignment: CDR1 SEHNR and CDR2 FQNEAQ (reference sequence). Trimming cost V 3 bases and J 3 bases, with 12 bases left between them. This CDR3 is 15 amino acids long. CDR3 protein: CASSFRQVIYNEQFF. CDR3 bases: TGTGCCAGCAGCTTCCGACAGGTAATCTACAATGAGCAGTTCTTC.

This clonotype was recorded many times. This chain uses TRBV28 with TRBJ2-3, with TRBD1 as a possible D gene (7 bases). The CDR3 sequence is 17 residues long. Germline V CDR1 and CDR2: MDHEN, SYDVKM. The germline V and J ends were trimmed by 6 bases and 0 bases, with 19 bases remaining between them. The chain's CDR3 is CASSTVGGTDSTDTQYF. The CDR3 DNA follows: TGTGCCAGCAGCACCGTAGGCGGGACAGACAGCACAGATACGCAGTATTTT.

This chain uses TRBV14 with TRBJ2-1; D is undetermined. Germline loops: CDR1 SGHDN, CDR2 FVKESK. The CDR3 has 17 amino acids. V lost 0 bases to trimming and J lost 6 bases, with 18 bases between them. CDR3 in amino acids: CASSQEWSSPPFNEQFF. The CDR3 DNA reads TGTGCCAGCAGCCAAGAATGGAGCTCCCCCCCATTCAATGAGCAGTTCTTC.

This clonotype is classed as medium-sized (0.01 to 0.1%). The CDR3 nucleotides are TGTGCCAGCACCGTGGGACAGGGGGCTTTCTTT. Translated: CASTVGQGAFF. The genes are TRBV12-3 or TRBV12-4 and TRBJ1-1; the match to TRBD1 covers 10 bases. V shed 7 bases and J 11 bases; nucleotides not matched to a gene: 4. This CDR3 comprises 11 residues.

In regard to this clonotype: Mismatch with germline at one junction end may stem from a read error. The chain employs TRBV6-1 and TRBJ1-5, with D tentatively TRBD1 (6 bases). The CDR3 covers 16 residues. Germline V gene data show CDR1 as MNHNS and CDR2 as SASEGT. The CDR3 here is CASRKRLQGPDQTQHF. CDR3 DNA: TGTGCCAGCAGAAAGAGGTTACAGGGCCCCGATCAGACCCAGCATTTT.

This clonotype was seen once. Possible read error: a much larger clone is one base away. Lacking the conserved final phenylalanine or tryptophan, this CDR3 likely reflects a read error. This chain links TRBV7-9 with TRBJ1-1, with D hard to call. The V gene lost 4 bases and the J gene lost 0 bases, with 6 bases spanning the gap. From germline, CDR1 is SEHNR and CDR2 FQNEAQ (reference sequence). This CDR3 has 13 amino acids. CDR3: CASSSLMNTEAFL. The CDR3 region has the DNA TGTGCCAGCAGCTCGCTGATGAACACTGAAGCTTTCCTT.

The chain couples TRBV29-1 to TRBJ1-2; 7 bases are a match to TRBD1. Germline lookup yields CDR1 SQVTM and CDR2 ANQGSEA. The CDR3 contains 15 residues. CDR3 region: CHVEDVRGKDYGYTF. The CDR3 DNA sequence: TGCCACGTTGAAGACGTCAGGGGGAAGGACTATGGCTACACCTTC.

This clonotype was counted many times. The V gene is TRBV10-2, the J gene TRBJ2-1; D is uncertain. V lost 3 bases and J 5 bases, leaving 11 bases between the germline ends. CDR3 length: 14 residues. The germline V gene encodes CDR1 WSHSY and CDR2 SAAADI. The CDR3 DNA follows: TGCGCCAGCAGTGACGGGCGACGGGACAATGAGCAGTTCTTC. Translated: CASSDGRRDNEQFF.

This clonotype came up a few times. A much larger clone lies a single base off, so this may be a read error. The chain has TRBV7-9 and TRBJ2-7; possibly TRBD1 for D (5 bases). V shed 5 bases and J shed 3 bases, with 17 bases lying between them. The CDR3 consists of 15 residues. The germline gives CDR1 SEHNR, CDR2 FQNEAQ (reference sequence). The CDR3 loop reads CASSPVDAGNYEQYF. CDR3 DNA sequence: TGTGCCAGCAGCCCGGTGGACGCAGGGAACTACGAGCAGTACTTC.

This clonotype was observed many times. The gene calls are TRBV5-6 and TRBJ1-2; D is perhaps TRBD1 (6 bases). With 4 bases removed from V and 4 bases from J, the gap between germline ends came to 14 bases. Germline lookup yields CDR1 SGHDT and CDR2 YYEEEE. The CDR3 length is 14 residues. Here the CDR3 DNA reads TGTGCCAGCAGCGTCCCCGGGACAATCTATGGCTACACCTTC. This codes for CASSVPGTIYGYTF.

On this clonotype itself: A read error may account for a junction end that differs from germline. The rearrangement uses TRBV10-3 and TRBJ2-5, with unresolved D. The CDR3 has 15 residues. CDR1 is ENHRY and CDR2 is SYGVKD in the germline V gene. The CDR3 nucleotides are TGTGCCATCAGTGAGTCGGCTACCAGACGAGAGACCCAATACTTC. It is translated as CAISESATRRETQYF.

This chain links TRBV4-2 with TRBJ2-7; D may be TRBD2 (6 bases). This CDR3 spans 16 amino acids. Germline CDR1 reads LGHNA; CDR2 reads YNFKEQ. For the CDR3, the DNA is TGTGAGAGCAGCCAGTCCCAGAGGGAGGCTTCCTACGAGCAGTACTTC. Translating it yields CESSQSQREASYEQYF.

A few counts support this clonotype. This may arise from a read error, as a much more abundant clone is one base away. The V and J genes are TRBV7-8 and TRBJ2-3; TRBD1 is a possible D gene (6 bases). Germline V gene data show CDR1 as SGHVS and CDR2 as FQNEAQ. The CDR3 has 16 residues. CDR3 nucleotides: TGTGCCAGCGGCTTAAGAGGGGGAGCCACCACAGATACGCAGTATTTT. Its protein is CASGLRGGATTDTQYF.

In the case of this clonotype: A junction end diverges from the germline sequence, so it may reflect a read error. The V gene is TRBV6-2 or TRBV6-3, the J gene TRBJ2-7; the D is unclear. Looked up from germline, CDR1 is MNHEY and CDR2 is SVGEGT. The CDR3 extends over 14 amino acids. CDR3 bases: TGTGCCAGCAGTTATTCCCTGGGCCCCTACAAGCAGTGCTTC. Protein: CASSYSLGPYKQCF.

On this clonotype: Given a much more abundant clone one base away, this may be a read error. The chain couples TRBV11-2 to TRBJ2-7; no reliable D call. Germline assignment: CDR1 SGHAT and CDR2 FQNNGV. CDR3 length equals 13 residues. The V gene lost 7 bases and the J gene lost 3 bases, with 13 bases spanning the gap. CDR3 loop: CASKIARNYEQYF. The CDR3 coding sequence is TGTGCCAGCAAGATTGCGAGGAACTACGAGCAGTACTTC.

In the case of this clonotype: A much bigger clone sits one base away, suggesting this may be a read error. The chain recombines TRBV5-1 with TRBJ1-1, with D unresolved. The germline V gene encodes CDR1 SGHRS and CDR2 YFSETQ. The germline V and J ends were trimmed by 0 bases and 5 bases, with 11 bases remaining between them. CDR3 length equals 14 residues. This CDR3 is CASSLEVSRTEAFF. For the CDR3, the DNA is TGCGCCAGCAGCTTGGAGGTCAGTCGGACTGAAGCTTTCTTT.